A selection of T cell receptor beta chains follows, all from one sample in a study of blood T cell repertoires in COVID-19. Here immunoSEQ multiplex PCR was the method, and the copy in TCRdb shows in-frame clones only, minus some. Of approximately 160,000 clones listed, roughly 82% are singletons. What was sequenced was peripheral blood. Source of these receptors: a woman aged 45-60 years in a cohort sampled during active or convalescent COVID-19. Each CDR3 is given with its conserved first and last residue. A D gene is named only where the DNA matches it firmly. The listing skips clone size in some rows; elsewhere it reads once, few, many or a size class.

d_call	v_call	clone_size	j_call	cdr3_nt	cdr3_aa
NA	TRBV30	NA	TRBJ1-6	TGTGCCTGGAGCGCGGGGGACATGTATAATTCACCCCTCCACTTT	CAWSAGDMYNSPLHF
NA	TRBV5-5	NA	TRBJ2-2	TGTGCCAGCAGGATCGGGAACACCGGGGAGCTGTTTTTT	CASRIGNTGELFF
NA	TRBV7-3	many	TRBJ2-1	TGTGCCAGCAGCTTAACGGTTGGCCCCTTCGATGAGCAGTTCTTC	CASSLTVGPFDEQFF
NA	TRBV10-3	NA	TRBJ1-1	TGTGCCATCAGTGATACTCGATCTGAAGCTTTCTTT	CAISDTRSEAFF
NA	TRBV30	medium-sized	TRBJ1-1	TGTGCCTGGAGTACGGGCACGGGGATGAACACTGAAGCTTTCTTT	CAWSTGTGMNTEAFF
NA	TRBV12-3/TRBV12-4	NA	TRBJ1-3	TGTGCCAGCAGGGACAACAATGGAAACACCATATATTTT	CASRDNNGNTIYF
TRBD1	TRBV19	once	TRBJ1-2	TGTGCCAGTACGCCGGGACAGGGGAGTCGGTCTAGGTATGGCTACACCTTC	CASTPGQGSRSRYGYTF
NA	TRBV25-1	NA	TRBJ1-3	TGTGCCAGCAGCGTGGAGGGAACTCTACAAAACACCATATATTTT	CASSVEGTLQNTIYF
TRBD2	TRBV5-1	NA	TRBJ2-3	TGCGCCAGCAGCTTGGGTAGCGGGGGCTCAGATACGCAGTATTTT	CASSLGSGGSDTQYF
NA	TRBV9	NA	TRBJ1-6	TGTGCCAGCAGCGAGGGGTGGTATAATTCACCCCTCCACTTT	CASSEGWYNSPLHF
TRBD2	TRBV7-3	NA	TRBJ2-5	TGTGCCAGCAGCGTTGGACTAGCGGCTACCCAAGAGACCCAGTACTTC	CASSVGLAATQETQYF
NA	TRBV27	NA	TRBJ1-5	TGTGCCAGCAGAAGGGGCCCTCAAAATCAGCCCCAGCATTTT	CASRRGPQNQPQHF
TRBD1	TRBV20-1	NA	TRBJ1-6	TGCAGTGCTAGTGGGGGGACAGGGCTTTCACCCCTCCACTTT	CSASGGTGLSPLHF
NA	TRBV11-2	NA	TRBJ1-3	TGTGCCAGCAGCTTAGTGGAGGGGCGAAACACCATATATTTT	CASSLVEGRNTIYF
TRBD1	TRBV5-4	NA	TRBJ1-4	TGTGCCAGCAGCACCCAGGGGGTAGCTGAAAAACTGTTTTTT	CASSTQGVAEKLFF
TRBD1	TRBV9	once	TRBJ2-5	TGTGCCAGCGGATTGAGAGGACAGGTTGAAGAGACCCAGTACTTC	CASGLRGQVEETQYF
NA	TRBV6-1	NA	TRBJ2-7	TGTGCCAGCAGTGAACTGCGCCACGAGCAGTACTTC	CASSELRHEQYF
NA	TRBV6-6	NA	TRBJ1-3	TGTGCCAGCAGTCCCCTCCAGGGTTCTGGAAACACCATATATTTT	CASSPLQGSGNTIYF
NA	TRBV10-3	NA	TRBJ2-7	TGTGCCATCAGTGAGTCCGGAGCATACGAGCAGTACTTC	CAISESGAYEQYF
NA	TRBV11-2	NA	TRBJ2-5	TGTGCCAGCAGCATTGGACAGAACCAAGAGACCCAGTACTTC	CASSIGQNQETQYF
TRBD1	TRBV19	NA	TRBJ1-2	TGTGCCAGTAGTCAGGAGGGACAGGGAGCTGGCTACACCTTC	CASSQEGQGAGYTF
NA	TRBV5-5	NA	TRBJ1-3	TGTGCCAGCAGCTTGCGGGGAATGGATCCGGGAAACACCATATATTTT	CASSLRGMDPGNTIYF
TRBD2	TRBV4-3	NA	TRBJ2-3	TGCGCCAGCAGCCAACAACTAGCGGGGGGCGGAGATACGCAGTATTTT	CASSQQLAGGGDTQYF
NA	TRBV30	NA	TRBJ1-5	TGTGCCTGGAGCCCTCTAGGCGGCCTCAATCAGCCCCAGCATTTT	CAWSPLGGLNQPQHF
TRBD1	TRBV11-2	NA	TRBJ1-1	TGTGCCAGCAGCCACCGACAGGGGGCCTGGGACACTGAAGCTTTCTTT	CASSHRQGAWDTEAFF
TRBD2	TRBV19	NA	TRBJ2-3	TGTGCCAGTAGACTAGCGGGTCAATCTAGGGATACGCAGTATTTT	CASRLAGQSRDTQYF
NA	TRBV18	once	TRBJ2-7	TGTGCCAGCTCAGGTAGGGGTCTCTCCTACGAGCAGTACTTC	CASSGRGLSYEQYF
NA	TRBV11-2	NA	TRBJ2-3	TGTGCCAGCAGCTTAGGAGGTACTAGCCTCCCAGATACGCAGTATTTT	CASSLGGTSLPDTQYF
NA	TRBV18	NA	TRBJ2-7	TGTGCCAGCTCACCGGGCCCCACCCCCTACGAGCAGTACTTC	CASSPGPTPYEQYF
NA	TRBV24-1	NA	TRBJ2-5	TGTGCCACCAGTGATTTCTCTCCCAGGGGCGGGGAGACCCAGTACTTC	CATSDFSPRGGETQYF
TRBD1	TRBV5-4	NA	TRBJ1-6	TGTGCCAGCAGCCCAGGACAGGGAAATTCACCCCTCCACTTT	CASSPGQGNSPLHF
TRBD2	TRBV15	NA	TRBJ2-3	TGTGCCACCAGCGTGGGCCTAGCGGGGGGCGGGGGCACAGATACGCAGTATTTT	CATSVGLAGGGGTDTQYF
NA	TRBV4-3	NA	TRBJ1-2	TGCGCCAGCAGCCAAGATTTTTCGAATAGAGGCTATGGCTACACCTTC	CASSQDFSNRGYGYTF
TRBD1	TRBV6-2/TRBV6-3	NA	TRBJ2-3	TGTGCCAGCAGTTTAGGGACAGGGGACGCAGATACGCAGTATTTT	CASSLGTGDADTQYF
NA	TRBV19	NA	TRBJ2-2	TGTGCCAGTAGTATCGGGACTTCTTCTCGCGGGGAGCTGTTTTTT	CASSIGTSSRGELFF
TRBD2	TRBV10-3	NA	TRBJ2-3	TGTGCCATCAGTGAGTCTGGCGGGGGGGCTACTAGCACAGATACGCAGTATTTT	CAISESGGGATSTDTQYF